These 23 T cell receptor beta chains came from one sample sequenced in a study of T cells in Graves' hyperthyroidism and ophthalmopathy. The TCR beta CDR3 regions underwent amplification using RNA transcripts as the source. The primer set for the first-round RT-PCR of the TCR CDR3 was HTBI. A single record per CDR3 protein comes from TCRdb applying MiXCR to the multiplex PCR reads. The data contain approximately 600,000 distinct CDR3 sequences, 14% of them seen just once; the ten biggest clones take up roughly 7%. The sequenced material came from blood. The receptors come from a woman in her late teens or twenties with Graves' ophthalmopathy.

This clonotype was observed many times. Mismatch with germline at one junction end may stem from a read error. This chain connects TRBV6-5 to TRBJ2-7, with 7 nucleotides matching TRBD1. The CDR3 runs to 15 residues. From germline, CDR1 is MNHEY and CDR2 SVGAGI. CDR3 in amino acids: CASSYSRDSYGEQYF. CDR3 DNA sequence: TGTGCCAGTAGTTACTCGAGGGACAGTTATGGCGAGCAGTACTTC.

This clonotype was recorded many times. The CDR3 region has the DNA TGTGCCACCAGCAGAGCGGTAGCGGGCTCCTACGAGCAGTACTTC. This sequence encodes CATSRAVAGSYEQYF. V gene TRBV15 combines with J gene TRBJ2-7; 7 nucleotides match TRBD2. The CDR3 is made up of 15 amino acids. After removal of 1 base from V and 0 bases from J, the junction contained 3 bases not matched to a gene. CDR1 LNHNV and CDR2 YYDKDF come from the germline V gene (reference sequence).

Only a few counts were recorded for this clonotype. The chain has TRBV7-3 and TRBJ2-3; D is ambiguous. Looked up from germline, CDR1 is SGHTA and CDR2 is FQGTGA. This CDR3 spans 15 amino acids. The V and J ends lost 2 bases and 4 bases respectively, with 13 bases between them. The chain's CDR3 is CASSLELSAADTQYF. The CDR3 DNA reads TGTGCCAGCAGCTTAGAGTTATCAGCAGCAGATACGCAGTATTTT. Supplemented by reference TRBV7-3 and TRBJ2-3, the full variable domain reads GAGVSQTPSNKVTEKGKYVELRCDPISGHTALYWYRQSLGQGPEFLIYFQGTGAADDSGLPNDRFFAVRPEGSVSTLKIQRTERGDSAVYLCASSLELSAADTQYFGPGTRLTVL.

The sample holds many counts of this clonotype. V usage is TRBV28 and J usage is TRBJ1-2, with no clear D. V lost 6 bases and J lost 4, with 12 bases in between. The CDR3 totals 13 residues. CDR1 MDHEN and CDR2 SYDVKM come from the germline V gene. CDR3 protein: CASSPGPIYGYTF. The CDR3 nucleotides read TGTGCCAGCAGCCCTGGGCCCATCTATGGCTACACCTTC.

The CDR3 here is CASSHFRDTYEQYF. Here the CDR3 DNA reads TGTGCCAGCAGCCATTTCCGGGACACCTACGAGCAGTACTTC. The J gene is TRBJ2-7, the V gene TRBV3-1; possibly TRBD1 for D (6 bases). CDR3 length equals 14 residues. Germline CDR1 reads LGHDT; CDR2 reads YNNKEL (reference sequence). V lost 3 bases and J lost 2, with 11 bases in between.

This clonotype occurred a few times. The chain joins TRBV30 to TRBJ2-1, with D unclear. V was cut by 4 bases and J by 5 bases, with 9 bases left in between. Germline CDR1 reads GTSNPN; CDR2 reads SVGIG (reference sequence). The CDR3 covers 12 residues. CDR3 coding DNA: TGTGCCTGGAACCGGATCCACAATGAGCAGTTCTTC. This translates into CAWNRIHNEQFF.

This clonotype was counted ten times or more. The rearrangement joins TRBV6-2 or TRBV6-3 to TRBJ2-7, with D perhaps TRBD1 (6 bases). Germline values: CDR1 MNHEY, CDR2 SVGEGT. The CDR3 loop spans 15 amino acids. Trimming took off 0 bases at V and 3 bases at J, with 12 bases between the two ends. Written as DNA, the CDR3 is TGTGCCAGCAGTTACTCGCCAGGGGCGGGCTACGAGCAGTACTTC. Translated: CASSYSPGAGYEQYF.

J is TRBJ1-5 and V is TRBV19; D is unclear. Trimming removed 7 bases at V and 2 bases at J, with 15 bases between. CDR1 is LNHDA and CDR2 is SQIVND in the germline V gene (reference sequence). CDR3 size: 15 residues. CDR3 in amino acids: CASIGESLGNQPQHF. DNA of the CDR3: TGTGCCAGTATCGGGGAGTCTTTGGGCAATCAGCCCCAGCATTTT.

Many counts were recorded for this clonotype. J is TRBJ2-7 and V is TRBV5-1; D possibly uses TRBD1 or TRBD2 (5 bases each). CDR3 length: 13 residues. V lost 4 bases to trimming and J lost 3 bases, with 11 bases between them. Germline V CDR1 and CDR2: SGHRS, YFSETQ. In DNA, the CDR3 is TGCGCCAGCAGCACGGGACGGGACTACGAGCAGTACTTC. Translating gives CASSTGRDYEQYF.

The J gene is TRBJ2-1, the V gene TRBV7-2; a weak D match, TRBD2 (5 bases). The CDR3 totals 15 residues. The germline gives CDR1 SGHTA, CDR2 FQGNSA. V shed 6 bases and J shed 4 bases, with 16 bases lying between them. CDR3 sequence reads: CASRRDGRTYNEQFF. CDR3 bases: TGTGCCAGCAGGCGAGATGGACGGACTTACAATGAGCAGTTCTTC.

This clonotype was detected many times. The chain recombines TRBV7-2 with TRBJ2-7, with 11 bases aligning to TRBD2. There are 14 residues in the CDR3. V gave up 5 bases and J gave up 5 bases; unmatched junction bases: 5. CDR1 is SGHTA, CDR2 FQGNSA, per germline. The CDR3 DNA follows: TGTGCCAGCAGCCACTATAGCGGGAGGGACGAGCAGTACTTC. Translating it yields CASSHYSGRDEQYF.

This clonotype was counted at least ten times. The CDR3 nucleotides read TGTGCCAGCAGTGAAGGGATGGGGGGCTCTGGGGCCAACGTCCTGACTTTC. This encodes CASSEGMGGSGANVLTF. The genes are TRBV2 and TRBJ2-6, with D possibly matching TRBD2 (6 bases). Germline V gene sequence: CDR1 SNHLY, CDR2 FYNNEI. V was trimmed by 1 base and J by 0 bases, leaving 10 bases between them. This CDR3 has 17 residues.

The V call is TRBV3-1, the J call TRBJ1-1; 10 nucleotides line up with TRBD1. V dropped 0 bases and J dropped 6; count of bases not matched to a gene: 10. Germline CDR1 LGHDT, CDR2 YNNKEL (reference sequence). This CDR3 is built from 17 residues. CDR3 in amino acids: CASSQDYGTGVESEAFF. The DNA for the CDR3 is TGTGCCAGCAGCCAAGATTACGGGACAGGGGTTGAGTCTGAAGCTTTCTTT.

This clonotype was detected ten times or more. CDR3 DNA sequence: TGTGCCAGCAGTGAAGGTTGGCGCGGCTCTAATGAAAAACTGTTTTTT. It encodes CASSEGWRGSNEKLFF. The rearrangement joins TRBV2 to TRBJ1-4, with D unresolved. V was trimmed by 1 base and J by 3 bases, leaving 12 bases between them. CDR3 length equals 16 residues. Germline V gene sequence: CDR1 SNHLY, CDR2 FYNNEI.

This sequence joins TRBV20-1 and TRBJ2-3; 10 bases fit TRBD1. The V segment lost 1 base and the J segment 3 bases; nucleotides outside the gene matches: 10. The CDR3 runs 17 residues. In germline, CDR1 is DFQATT, CDR2 SNEGSKA (reference sequence). The CDR3 is CSARARDRGSRTDTQYF. Here the CDR3 DNA reads TGCAGTGCTAGAGCCCGGGACAGGGGTAGTCGGACAGATACGCAGTATTTT.

This clonotype was found many times. The chain couples TRBV27 to TRBJ1-3; no reliable D call. This CDR3 is built from 16 residues. Germline V gene sequence: CDR1 MNHEY, CDR2 SMNVEV (reference sequence). Trimming stripped 5 bases from V and 1 base from J, with 15 bases between. The DNA for the CDR3 is TGTGCCAGCAGTCCCCAAACAGTGCCTTCTGGAAACACCATATATTTT. Its translation is CASSPQTVPSGNTIYF.

This clonotype was seen at least ten times. The chain links TRBV9 to TRBJ2-1; weak D call: TRBD2 (5 bases). V was cut by 0 bases and J by 8 bases, with 12 bases left in between. The CDR3 totals 14 residues. Per the germline V gene, CDR1 is SGDLS and CDR2 is YYNGEE. In nucleotides, the CDR3 is TGTGCCAGCAGCGTAGTTCCTAGCAGTGATGAGCAGTTCTTC. It yields the protein CASSVVPSSDEQFF.

V is TRBV11-2 and J is TRBJ2-2, with D maybe TRBD2 (6 bases). Germline V gene sequence: CDR1 SGHAT, CDR2 FQNNGV. This CDR3 is 17 amino acids long. Trimming removed 5 bases from V and 7 bases from J, with 23 bases in between. The CDR3 DNA reads as TGTGCCAGCAGCCCTCACGGACTACCGATATTACACGGGGAGCTGTTTTTT. It yields the protein CASSPHGLPILHGELFF. Combining the CDR3 with reference TRBV11-2 and TRBJ2-2 gives the whole variable domain EAGVAQSPRYKIIEKRQSVAFWCNPISGHATLYWYQQILGQGPKLLIQFQNNGVVDDSQLPKDRFSAERLKGVDSTLKIQPAKLEDSAVYLCASSPHGLPILHGELFFGEGSRLTVL.

The table lists this clonotype with a few counts. One junction end disagrees with the germline gene, perhaps due to a read error. J is TRBJ2-3 and V is TRBV4-1; D possibly matches TRBD1 or TRBD2 (6 bases each). The CDR3 has 18 residues. CDR1 and CDR2 (germline): MGHRA, YSYEKL. CDR3 region: CASTQGGQGNMGTDTQYF. The CDR3 nucleotides are TGCGCCAGCACCCAAGGGGGGCAGGGAAATATGGGCACAGATACGCAGTATTTT.

This clonotype was seen at least ten times. The chain has TRBV14 and TRBJ2-7; weak D call: TRBD2 (6 bases). The CDR3 runs to 14 residues. Trimming stripped 1 base from V and 4 bases from J, with 11 bases between. Germline-derived CDR1 and CDR2 are SGHDN and FVKESK. The CDR3 nucleotides are TGTGCCAGCAGCCAAGTCGGGAGAGGTTACGAGCAGTACTTC. Protein: CASSQVGRGYEQYF.

Comments on this clonotype: One base away lies a much larger clone, so this may be a sequencing read error. This sequence joins TRBV7-6 and TRBJ2-5; D gene ambiguous. The CDR3 covers 15 residues. CDR1 and CDR2 from the germline V gene are SGHVS and FNYEAQ. The CDR3 loop reads CANSSPYKARWTQYF. CDR3 bases: TGTGCCAACAGCTCCCCTTATAAGGCTAGGTGGACCCAGTACTTC.

In its sample, this clonotype was seen a few times. V gene TRBV7-7 combines with J gene TRBJ2-7; 8 bases match TRBD1. This CDR3 has 14 residues. Germline CDR1 and CDR2: SSHAT and FNYEAQ (reference sequence). The CDR3 nucleotides are TGTGCTAGTGCCCCGGACAGGGTTGGGTACGAGCAGTACTTC. Protein: CASAPDRVGYEQYF.

At least ten counts were recorded for this clonotype. This chain joins TRBV7-9 and TRBJ1-1, with 10 bases that match TRBD1. Germline V lookup: CDR1 SEHNR, CDR2 FQNEAQ (reference sequence). V was clipped by 5 bases and J by 2 bases; unmatched bases: 8. The CDR3 extends over 16 amino acids. The CDR3 here is CASSHRTGGINTEAFF. As DNA, the CDR3 is TGTGCCAGCAGCCACAGGACAGGGGGAATAAACACTGAAGCTTTCTTT.